This entry concerns a single T cell receptor (beta chain). What antigen it recognizes has not been identified. There are no base qualities to consult, and no much larger clone falls within one base. TCR beta libraries were generated from genomic DNA with the immunoSEQ kit, following the manufacturer's recommendations. To prepare libraries, a first multiplex PCR with proprietary primers was run, followed by a second PCR that added unique barcodes, and a bead cleanup was done after each round. A positive control reaction and a negative control reaction, both provided in the kit, were run with every batch of samples. The final libraries were assessed on an Agilent 4200 TapeStation D1000 ScreenTape, pooled by volume, and quantified by qPCR. An Illumina NextSeq500 fitted with a MidOutput 150-cycle cartridge performed the sequencing, running 156 Read1 cycles and 15 Index1 cycles with the kit's custom primers. The pooled library was loaded at approximately 1 pM with a roughly 22% PhiX control spike-in. In the original analysis: Vendor-processed data were analyzed in R, and a clonotype was defined as all T cells sharing the same CDR3 nucleotide sequence. In the clone abundance analyses, frequencies were normalized to the 10,000 most abundant clones in each sample. Public T cell clones, averaging fewer than five per sample, were removed before analysis. Tumor-enriched and baseline blood-enriched clonotypes were defined by at least a 32-fold difference in abundance between compartments. A beta-binomial differential abundance model was used to identify clonotypes that were expanded or contracted between blood time points. Tumor-blood repertoire similarity was measured with the Baroni-Urbani and Buser coefficient, and groups were compared using two-tailed Wilcoxon tests in R. Here the immuneACCESS table is served through TCRdb, limited to in-frame sequences with V and J called. Missing clones are a known gap in these copies; in checked studies unresolved V genes cover under half, and the rest lacks a known reason. D and trimming were read from the DNA, whereas the V and J calls and clone size are those reported in that table. The sample yields tens of thousands of clones; 86% were counted once. 20% to 25% of the sample goes to the ten largest clones.

CDR1 SGHTA and CDR2 FQGNSA are derived from the germline V gene. CDR3 length: 16 amino acids, cysteine to phenylalanine. The sequence is cut down to CDR3 DNA, 48 bases in frame from base 1. Trimming costs V 6 bases and J 5 bases, and their ends lie 19 bases apart. The time point label, read with the paper, signifies: blood 2 weeks post-SBRT. Sample treatment or condition, as interpreted from the label and publication: 15 Gy SBRT to primary tumor, nephrectomy 4 weeks later. Serial peripheral blood from radiation-treated patients was sampled at baseline, 2 weeks and 4 weeks after SBRT to track tumor-enriched clonotypes. Every patient's renal cell carcinoma showed clear cell pathology. The QIAamp DNA Blood Mini Kit (Qiagen) was used to prepare genomic DNA for TCR sequencing. Samples were included in the analyses only if all quality control checks were passed. This specimen belongs to a study of radiation and T cells in renal cell carcinoma (dated by TCRdb to between 2020 and 2021). For the wider study: The samples were drawn from a clinical trial, where primary renal cell carcinomas were treated with 15 Gy of stereotactic body radiation therapy and then removed by nephrectomy 4 weeks afterward. TCR beta sequencing covered around 50 samples in total, comprising some 26 tumors and roughly 27 peripheral blood samples. A total of roughly 3,900,000 unique CDR3 nucleotide sequences, encoding roughly 3,000,000 unique CDR3 amino acid sequences, were found across all 50 or so samples.

Overall study outcomes, separate from this receptor: The single-armed trial design could not address effects of radiation dose or scheduling on the TCR repertoire. Because no pretreatment tumor biopsies were available, whether clonotypes were present in the tumor at baseline could not be determined. An increase in top tumor clonotypes in blood was observed from baseline to 2 weeks post-radiation, followed by contraction by 4 weeks, which was taken to suggest transient expansion of tumor-resident clones. Blood repertoire dynamics were not followed beyond 4 weeks after treatment.

This receptor was obtained from a woman aged 45-60 years with renal cell carcinoma. The chain uses TRBV7-2 and TRBJ1-4; the D gene is not confidently resolved. This specimen was blood, taken from a patient whose treatment included radiotherapy and nephrectomy. The nucleotides read TGTGCCAGCAGAACCGGCGGCGCCAGAGCGAATGAAAAACTGTTTTTT. This is translated as CASRTGGARANEKLFF.